The table lists the clone carrying this TCR beta chain with a count of one. Assay: immunoSEQ multiplex PCR; the TCRdb copy retains only in-frame clones and omits some. The top ten clones hold 2.9% of a sample with around 200,000 clones, around 88% of them seen once. The sample is drawn from a study of cytomegalovirus exposure and HLA in healthy donors. The germline V gene encodes CDR1 MNHEY and CDR2 SMNVEV (reference sequence). J lost 3 bases, V lost 3 bases, and 9 bases had no gene match. The CDR3 contains 16 residues. The source of this sequence is a woman aged 18-29 years in good health and CMV-seronegative. J is TRBJ1-2 and V is TRBV27; 8 bases fit TRBD1. The sequenced sample was PBMCs. The CDR3, as DNA: TGTGCCAGCAGTTTTGTGGCAGGGGGCTTGGACTATGGCTACACCTTC. Translating gives CASSFVAGGLDYGYTF.